Listed below are T cell receptor beta chains from one sample, sequenced in a study of CD8 T cells in ankylosing spondylitis. MiXCR, applied by TCRdb to the 5' RACE reads, yields one record per CDR3 protein. The sample contains fewer than 80,000 distinct CDR3 sequences, less than 6% of which appear only once. Sequencing was carried out using blood, either unsorted or a sorted T cell fraction (not recorded which). The receptors here all came from a male donor with ankylosing spondylitis or in good health (not recorded which). The CDR3 runs from the conserved cysteine through the conserved F or W. Each record gives: J gene, clone size, V gene, D gene, CDR3 DNA, CDR3 protein. D genes are given only for firm matches. Clone size is shown for a subset of rows, as once, few, many or a class of expanded clone.

J: TRBJ1-2
size: many
V: TRBV28
D: -
DNA: TGTGCCAGCACCACACCGGCAGGGAACTATGGCTACACCTTC
CDR3: CASTTPAGNYGYTF

J: TRBJ2-6
size: many
V: TRBV15
D: TRBD1
DNA: TGTGCCACCAGCGGTCAGACAGGGCGCTCTGGGGCCAACGTCCTGACTTTC
CDR3: CATSGQTGRSGANVLTF

J: TRBJ2-3
size: many
V: TRBV10-3
D: -
DNA: TGTGCCATCGGGCTTGAAGCGACAAGCACAGATACGCAGTATTTT
CDR3: CAIGLEATSTDTQYF

J: TRBJ2-1
size: many
V: TRBV5-1
D: TRBD2
DNA: TGCGCCAGCTCTACTAGCGGGGTTCCCAATGAGCAGTTCTTC
CDR3: CASSTSGVPNEQFF

J: TRBJ2-3
size: many
V: TRBV27
D: -
DNA: TGTGCCAGCGGACTCACAGATACGCAGTATTTT
CDR3: CASGLTDTQYF

J: TRBJ1-1
size: many
V: TRBV5-1
D: -
DNA: TGCGCCAGCAGCGGGGGAGGATTCACTGAAGCTTTCTTT
CDR3: CASSGGGFTEAFF

J: TRBJ1-1
size: many
V: TRBV19
D: -
DNA: TGTGCCAGTAGTATAGATCTCGGCGGATTGAACACTGAAGCTTTCTTT
CDR3: CASSIDLGGLNTEAFF

J: TRBJ2-7
size: many
V: TRBV11-1
D: -
DNA: TGTGCCAGCAGCTTAAAAGGTTTATCTCCCTACTTC
CDR3: CASSLKGLSPYF

J: TRBJ2-5
size: -
V: TRBV4-2
D: -
DNA: TGTGCCAGCAGCCAAGATTGGGGGCAAGCCGGAGAGACCCAGTACTTC
CDR3: CASSQDWGQAGETQYF

J: TRBJ1-2
size: many
V: TRBV27
D: -
DNA: TGTGCCAGCAGTGCGGGGCGTACTAACCCATATGGCTACACCTTC
CDR3: CASSAGRTNPYGYTF

J: TRBJ2-3
size: many
V: TRBV15
D: -
DNA: TGTGCCACCAGCGCCCGACTAGAAACAGATACGCAGTATTTT
CDR3: CATSARLETDTQYF

J: TRBJ2-5
size: many
V: TRBV5-1
D: -
DNA: TGCGCCAGCAGCTCCCTTAGCGGCGGGGAGACCCAGTACTTC
CDR3: CASSSLSGGETQYF

J: TRBJ2-1
size: few
V: TRBV7-8
D: TRBD2
DNA: TGTGCCAGCAGCTTAGATATGAGCGGGGGGCGGGTCTTC
CDR3: CASSLDMSGGRVF

J: TRBJ2-2
size: many
V: TRBV24-1
D: -
DNA: TGTGCCACCAGTGACGCAAGGGGTTTCGCGACCGGGGAGCTGTTTTTT
CDR3: CATSDARGFATGELFF

J: TRBJ2-4
size: many
V: TRBV6-5
D: -
DNA: TGTGCCAGCAGTTACCGTCCCCGGGAAAACATTCAGTACTTC
CDR3: CASSYRPRENIQYF

J: TRBJ2-3
size: few
V: TRBV9
D: -
DNA: TGTGCCAGCAGCGTAGGGATCGGGGAAGCAGATACGCAGTATTTT
CDR3: CASSVGIGEADTQYF

J: TRBJ2-5
size: many
V: TRBV20-1
D: -
DNA: TGCAGTGCTAGGACCTTCCCTTTTGTGGAGACCCAGTACTTC
CDR3: CSARTFPFVETQYF

J: TRBJ2-3
size: many
V: TRBV7-3
D: -
DNA: TGTGCCAGCAGCTTAGATAGGAACGCAGATACGCAGTATTTT
CDR3: CASSLDRNADTQYF

J: TRBJ1-2
size: medium-sized
V: TRBV7-9
D: -
DNA: TGTGCCAGCAGATTTGATACGGCGGGATTCGGCTACACCTTC
CDR3: CASRFDTAGFGYTF

J: TRBJ2-1
size: many
V: TRBV7-2
D: TRBD2
DNA: TGTGCCAGCAGCTCCGGACTAGGGAGAAACAATGAGCAGTTCTTC
CDR3: CASSSGLGRNNEQFF

J: TRBJ2-7
size: many
V: TRBV6-2/TRBV6-3
D: -
DNA: TGTGCCAGCAGTACAACTAACCAGGGGAACTACGAGCAGTACTTC
CDR3: CASSTTNQGNYEQYF

J: TRBJ1-1
size: many
V: TRBV5-1
D: -
DNA: TGCGCCAGCAGTTTTACAGCTTCACGGAGCACTGAAGCTTTCTTT
CDR3: CASSFTASRSTEAFF

J: TRBJ2-3
size: many
V: TRBV5-1
D: -
DNA: TGCGCCAGCAGTAGCCAGGGTCTACCTAGCACAGATACGCAGTATTTT
CDR3: CASSSQGLPSTDTQYF

J: TRBJ2-3
size: few
V: TRBV7-2
D: -
DNA: TGTGCCAGCAGCCTTCCGAATGAAGATACGCAGTATTTT
CDR3: CASSLPNEDTQYF

J: TRBJ2-3
size: many
V: TRBV15
D: -
DNA: TGTGCCACCAGCAGAGACCCCTACCTCACAGATACGCAGTATTTT
CDR3: CATSRDPYLTDTQYF

J: TRBJ2-7
size: many
V: TRBV3-1
D: TRBD1
DNA: TGTGCCAGCAGCCGGGGGACAGGGAGCTCCTACGAGCAGTACTTC
CDR3: CASSRGTGSSYEQYF

J: TRBJ2-2
size: many
V: TRBV7-2
D: -
DNA: TGTGCCAGCAGCCTAAGTCCCAGGGGAGCCGGGGAGCTGTTTTTT
CDR3: CASSLSPRGAGELFF

J: TRBJ2-1
size: many
V: TRBV18
D: -
DNA: TGTGCCAGCTCACCAGGGACCCAATGGAATGAGCAGTTCTTC
CDR3: CASSPGTQWNEQFF

J: TRBJ2-2
size: many
V: TRBV10-1
D: -
DNA: TGCGCCAGCAGTGAGTCGCAGACCGGGGAGCTGTTTTTT
CDR3: CASSESQTGELFF

J: TRBJ2-7
size: many
V: TRBV24-1
D: -
DNA: TGTGCCACCAGTGACCCCCGACAGAGCTTCTACGAGCAGTACTTC
CDR3: CATSDPRQSFYEQYF

J: TRBJ1-1
size: -
V: TRBV10-3
D: -
DNA: TGTGCCATCGCCGGGTCCAACGTTAACACTGAAGCTTTCTTT
CDR3: CAIAGSNVNTEAFF

J: TRBJ2-3
size: few
V: TRBV6-6
D: -
DNA: TGTGCAACCGGTCGGGGGAGAAGCACAGATACGCAGTATTTT
CDR3: CATGRGRSTDTQYF

J: TRBJ2-1
size: many
V: TRBV29-1
D: -
DNA: TGCAGCGTTGATGATTGGGCCTCATCCTACAATGAGCAGTTCTTC
CDR3: CSVDDWASSYNEQFF

J: TRBJ2-1
size: many
V: TRBV15
D: -
DNA: TGTGCCACCAGCAGAGATCAGCAGGGGCAGTTCTTC
CDR3: CATSRDQQGQFF

J: TRBJ1-2
size: many
V: TRBV7-2
D: -
DNA: TGTGCCAGCAGCTTAGACGGCAGCCTCCGACAATTC
CDR3: CASSLDGSLRQF

J: TRBJ2-5
size: many
V: TRBV12-3/TRBV12-4
D: TRBD2
DNA: TGTGCCAGCAGTCCCCCCAGGGCGGGGGGGCTCGAGACCCAGTACTTC
CDR3: CASSPPRAGGLETQYF

J: TRBJ2-1
size: many
V: TRBV12-5
D: -
DNA: TGTGCTAGTGGTTTGGGACAGGCCTACAATGAGCAGTTCTTC
CDR3: CASGLGQAYNEQFF

J: TRBJ2-2
size: many
V: TRBV2
D: -
DNA: TGTGCCAGCAGGACCGACAGGGGAGGGGGAACCGGGGAGCTGTTTTTT
CDR3: CASRTDRGGGTGELFF

J: TRBJ1-1
size: medium-sized
V: TRBV28
D: -
DNA: TGTGCCGGAGGAAGGAACACTGAAGCTTTCTTT
CDR3: CAGGRNTEAFF

J: TRBJ2-7
size: many
V: TRBV6-1
D: TRBD2
DNA: TGTGCCAGCAGTGAATGGAGGAAACTAGCGGGGGGGCCTATATACGAGCAGTACTTC
CDR3: CASSEWRKLAGGPIYEQYF

J: TRBJ1-6
size: many
V: TRBV10-3
D: TRBD1
DNA: TGTGCCACCCGAGGGACAGATAATTCACCCCTCCACTTT
CDR3: CATRGTDNSPLHF

J: TRBJ2-5
size: many
V: TRBV6-1
D: -
DNA: TGTGCCAGCAGGTCAGGGCTACAAGAGACCCAGTACTTC
CDR3: CASRSGLQETQYF

J: TRBJ2-2
size: many
V: TRBV12-3/TRBV12-4
D: -
DNA: TGTGCCAGCAGCCCCGGGACCCACACCGGGGAGCTGTTTTTT
CDR3: CASSPGTHTGELFF

J: TRBJ2-3
size: many
V: TRBV27
D: -
DNA: TGTGCCAGCAGTCCTCGGACCCCAGCTAGGAGCACAGATACGCAGTATTTT
CDR3: CASSPRTPARSTDTQYF

J: TRBJ2-5
size: -
V: TRBV10-3
D: -
DNA: TGTGCCATGGGCCCCGGGCCAGCGGGGACCCAGTACTTC
CDR3: CAMGPGPAGTQYF

J: TRBJ2-5
size: many
V: TRBV27
D: -
DNA: TGTGCCAGCAGTTCCCACCAGCGGTACCAAGAGACCCAGTACTTC
CDR3: CASSSHQRYQETQYF

J: TRBJ1-1
size: many
V: TRBV7-2
D: TRBD1
DNA: TGTGCCAGCAGCTTAGACCCAGGGGGTGGCGTGGCTGAAGCTTTCTTT
CDR3: CASSLDPGGGVAEAFF

J: TRBJ2-5
size: many
V: TRBV7-2
D: -
DNA: TGTGCCAGCAGCTTAAGTCCAGAGACCCAGTACTTC
CDR3: CASSLSPETQYF

J: TRBJ1-3
size: many
V: TRBV5-1
D: TRBD1
DNA: TGCGCCAGCAGCGGACAGGGAGCACCAGGAAACACCATATATTTT
CDR3: CASSGQGAPGNTIYF

J: TRBJ2-3
size: many
V: TRBV19
D: TRBD2
DNA: TGTGCCACCACAAGCCGGGGGGGTGGGGTGGCGCAGTATTTT
CDR3: CATTSRGGGVAQYF

J: TRBJ2-7
size: many
V: TRBV29-1
D: -
DNA: TGCAGCGCCGGCCCGGTTCGGGACGAGCAGTACTTC
CDR3: CSAGPVRDEQYF

J: TRBJ2-2
size: many
V: TRBV23-1
D: -
DNA: TGCGCCAGCAGTCCTTACCGTAGTCGGGGAGAACACACCGGGGAGCTGTTTTTT
CDR3: CASSPYRSRGEHTGELFF

J: TRBJ1-6
size: many
V: TRBV7-9
D: -
DNA: TGTGCCAGCAGCACCGGGCCCAGCTCCTATAATTCACCCCTCCACTTT
CDR3: CASSTGPSSYNSPLHF

J: TRBJ2-5
size: many
V: TRBV11-2
D: -
DNA: TGTGCCAGCAGCTTAGGAACGACAAAAGCGGTGGAGACCCAGTACTTC
CDR3: CASSLGTTKAVETQYF

J: TRBJ1-2
size: many
V: TRBV7-9
D: TRBD1
DNA: TGTGCCAGCAGCCTTGGGACAGATTATGGCTACACCTTC
CDR3: CASSLGTDYGYTF

J: TRBJ2-1
size: many
V: TRBV25-1
D: -
DNA: TGTGCCAGCAGAGGGGAATCGGCGTTCTTC
CDR3: CASRGESAFF

J: TRBJ2-3
size: many
V: TRBV5-1
D: TRBD2
DNA: TGCGCCAGCAGCTTGGGCGGGGGGGCCTCTGATACGCAGTATTTT
CDR3: CASSLGGGASDTQYF

J: TRBJ1-1
size: many
V: TRBV27
D: TRBD1
DNA: TGTGCCAGCAGTCGTACAGGGGGCACTGAAGCTTTCTTT
CDR3: CASSRTGGTEAFF